A single sample gave rise to the 32 T cell receptor beta chains below, sequenced in a study of CD8 T cells in Susac syndrome. cDNA came from roughly 0.47 to 1 ug RNA primed by random hexamers. From the immunoSEQ multiplex PCR reads, TCRdb called clonotypes with MiXCR, one entry per CDR3 protein. This sample has nearly 200,000 distinct CDR3 sequences, with over 90% found just once. Material for sequencing was CD4+ T cells from PBMCs. These receptors were obtained from a human donor with multiple sclerosis.

The rearrangement links TRBV12-3 or TRBV12-4 to TRBJ1-1; D gene unclear. CDR3 size: 13 residues. V was clipped by 6 bases and J by 3 bases, with 11 bases between them. This CDR3 is CASSVNRYTEAFF. The CDR3 DNA is TGTGCCAGCAGCGTTAACCGATACACTGAAGCTTTCTTT.

In its sample, this clonotype was seen once. The gene calls are TRBV6-5 and TRBJ2-1; 10 nucleotides agree with TRBD1. Trimming took 6 bases from V and 4 from J; bases not matched to a gene: 6. The CDR3 length is 15 residues. The V gene's germline CDR1 is MNHEY and CDR2 SVGAGI. CDR3 amino acids: CASRVGTGAYNEQFF. In DNA, the CDR3 is TGTGCCAGCAGGGTAGGGACAGGGGCTTACAATGAGCAGTTCTTC.

J is TRBJ2-7 and V is TRBV12-3 or TRBV12-4; 9 nucleotides agree with TRBD2. Germline trimming cut 3 bases from V and 2 bases from J; bases unmatched to any gene: 2. CDR3 length: 14 amino acids. CDR3 bases: TGTGCCAGCAGTTTTAAGCGGGAGGCCTACGAGCAGTACTTC. Its protein is CASSFKREAYEQYF.

To note about this clonotype: A read error may account for a junction end that differs from germline. The chain carries TRBV19 and TRBJ1-2; possibly TRBD1 for D (5 bases). Germline V gene lookup returns CDR1 LNHDA and CDR2 SQIVND (reference sequence). The CDR3 is made up of 14 amino acids. Written as DNA, the CDR3 is TGTGCCAATAGTATGGTTTCAGGGAACTATGGCTACACCTTC. It is translated as CANSMVSGNYGYTF. Looking up the rest from reference TRBV19 and TRBJ1-2 gives the full variable domain: DGGITQSPKYLFRKEGQNVTLSCEQNLNHDAMYWYRQDPGQGLRLIYYSQIVNDFQKGDIAEGYSVSREKKESFPLTVTSAQKNPTAFYLCANSMVSGNYGYTFGSGTRLTVV.

The chain uses TRBV20-1 and TRBJ2-7; D remains unclear. Germline CDR1 and CDR2: DFQATT and SNEGSKA (reference sequence). This CDR3 is built from 15 residues. The V end was cut by 4 bases, the J end by 1 base, with 17 bases between. DNA for the CDR3: TGCAGTGCTATGTATACAGTAACGGCATCCTACGAGCAGTACTTC. Amino acids: CSAMYTVTASYEQYF.

The rearrangement links TRBV7-4 to TRBJ2-7, with D possibly matching TRBD2 (6 bases). Trimming left V 7 bases short and J 2 bases short, with 15 bases between. The CDR3 is 14 residues long. CDR1 is SGHVT, CDR2 SQSDAQ, per germline. The CDR3 DNA sequence: TGTGCCAGCACTCAGGAGGGACTCACCTACGAGCAGTACTTC. It is translated as CASTQEGLTYEQYF.

This rearrangement joins TRBV29-1 to TRBJ2-1, with TRBD1 matching over 7 bases. Germline trimming cut 1 base from V and 4 bases from J; bases unmatched to any gene: 4. Germline CDR1 SQVTM, CDR2 ANQGSEA. This CDR3 comprises 14 residues. CDR3 in DNA: TGCAGCGTTGAAGGGACAGGAGTTTACAATGAGCAGTTCTTC. Its protein is CSVEGTGVYNEQFF.

This clonotype was observed once. The rearrangement joins TRBV7-2 to TRBJ1-4; weak D call: TRBD1 (5 bases). The CDR3 runs 14 residues. V lost 5 bases and J lost 8, with 15 bases in between. The V gene's germline CDR1 is SGHTA and CDR2 FQGNSA. CDR3 nucleotide sequence: TGTGCCAGCAGCCCTGGGGGTGGGTCCGAAAAACTGTTTTTT. Translating it yields CASSPGGGSEKLFF.

The V and J genes are TRBV18 and TRBJ1-1; no reliable D call. The CDR3 loop spans 14 amino acids. Germline loops: CDR1 KGHSH, CDR2 LQKENI. The V end was cut by 3 bases, the J end by 5 bases, with 13 bases between. The CDR3 DNA sequence: TGTGCCAGCTCACCCCAGACCCAGGTGACTGAAGCTTTCTTT. This codes for CASSPQTQVTEAFF.

J is TRBJ2-7 and V is TRBV18; the D is unclear. The CDR3 is made up of 13 amino acids. V shed 0 bases and J shed 5 bases, with 8 bases lying between them. Germline V lookup: CDR1 KGHSH, CDR2 LQKENI. DNA for the CDR3: TGTGCCAGCTCACCACCGAGCAGCCACGAGCAGTACTTC. Translation gives CASSPPSSHEQYF.

The gene calls are TRBV9 and TRBJ1-5, with D maybe TRBD1 (5 bases). The ends were cut back, 7 bases at V and 4 bases at J, with 12 bases in the middle. CDR1 and CDR2 (germline): SGDLS, YYNGEE. The CDR3 covers 13 residues. Written as DNA, the CDR3 is TGTGCCAGCGGCAGGGCACCAAATCAGCCCCAGCATTTT. This codes for CASGRAPNQPQHF.

The chain combines TRBV5-1 with TRBJ2-2; D gene ambiguous. The V end lost 3 bases, the J end lost 2 bases, and 11 bases lay between the germline ends. The CDR3 is 15 residues long. Germline values: CDR1 SGHRS, CDR2 YFSETQ. As DNA, the CDR3 is TGCGCCAGCAGCTCCCCGCCGCCAAACACCGGGGAGCTGTTTTTT. Translating it yields CASSSPPPNTGELFF.

V gene TRBV30 combines with J gene TRBJ2-3; 8 bases line up with TRBD2. Germline CDR1 GTSNPN, CDR2 SVGIG (reference sequence). With V trimmed by 4 bases and J by 0 bases, 9 bases remained unmatched. The CDR3 covers 16 residues. CDR3 sequence reads: CAWTLAGRASTDTQYF. CDR3 nucleotide sequence: TGTGCCTGGACCTTAGCGGGGAGAGCTAGCACAGATACGCAGTATTTT. Full variable domain (rest looked up from reference TRBV30 and TRBJ2-3): SQTIHQWPATLVQPVGSPLSLECTVEGTSNPNLYWYRQAAGRGLQLLFYSVGIGQISSEVPQNLSASRPQDRQFILSSKKLLLSDSGFYLCAWTLAGRASTDTQYFGPGTRLTVL.

The chain has TRBV5-4 and TRBJ1-1, with D maybe TRBD1 (5 bases). Trimming cost V 2 bases and J 5 bases, with 19 bases left between them. Germline-derived CDR1 and CDR2 are SGHNT and YYREEE (reference sequence). CDR3 length: 16 residues. The CDR3 here is CASSFGRGGIGTEAFF. The CDR3 nucleotides are TGTGCCAGCAGCTTCGGACGGGGGGGAATCGGGACTGAAGCTTTCTTT.

The DNA for the CDR3 is TGCAGTGCCGCTAGCGGGGGCCGATACAATGAGCAGTTCTTC. This translates into CSAASGGRYNEQFF. The chain is built from TRBV20-1 and TRBJ2-1, with 10 bases lining up with TRBD2. Germline V gives CDR1 DFQATT, CDR2 SNEGSKA (reference sequence). V shed 6 bases and J 4 bases; nucleotides not matched to a gene: 6. CDR3 length equals 14 residues.

The chain employs TRBV7-3 and TRBJ2-5; 9 bases fit TRBD1. Looked up from germline, CDR1 is SGHTA and CDR2 is FQGTGA. This CDR3 spans 15 amino acids. J was trimmed by 5 bases and V by 6 bases; bases with no gene match: 10. CDR3 in amino acids: CASSLGGTGLETQYF. The CDR3 nucleotides read TGTGCCAGCAGTCTCGGAGGGACAGGGTTGGAGACCCAGTACTTC.

V and J are TRBV29-1 and TRBJ1-1, with D maybe TRBD1 (5 bases). This CDR3 contains 14 residues. The germline V gene encodes CDR1 SQVTM and CDR2 ANQGSEA. V was trimmed by 6 bases and J by 1 base, leaving 15 bases between them. CDR3 nucleotides: TGCAGCGTCCCCTCGTGGACACCGAACACTGAAGCTTTCTTT. It translates to CSVPSWTPNTEAFF.

The rearrangement uses TRBV20-1 and TRBJ2-7; D uncertain. CDR1 is DFQATT, CDR2 SNEGSKA, per germline (reference sequence). The V gene lost 1 base and the J gene lost 6 bases, with 7 bases spanning the gap. The CDR3 sequence is 11 residues long. CDR3 bases: TGCAGTGCTAGAGGACCTCTCGAGCAGTACTTC. Protein sequence: CSARGPLEQYF.

This chain joins TRBV5-1 and TRBJ1-2; D is ambiguous. Trimming took off 0 bases at V and 4 bases at J, with 7 bases between the two ends. The CDR3 covers 13 residues. In germline, CDR1 is SGHRS, CDR2 YFSETQ. The chain's CDR3 is CASSLVTSYGYTF. The CDR3 coding sequence is TGCGCCAGCAGCTTGGTGACAAGCTATGGCTACACCTTC. Supplemented by reference TRBV5-1 and TRBJ1-2, the full variable domain reads KAGVTQTPRYLIKTRGQQVTLSCSPISGHRSVSWYQQTPGQGLQFLFEYFSETQRNKGNFPGRFSGRQFSNSRSEMNVSTLELGDSALYLCASSLVTSYGYTFGSGTRLTVV.

The rearrangement links TRBV19 to TRBJ1-2; a weak D match, TRBD1 (6 bases). The CDR3 consists of 14 residues. V lost 8 bases and J 4 bases, leaving 17 bases between the germline ends. Germline CDR1 is LNHDA and CDR2 is SQIVND (reference sequence). This chain's CDR3 is CASGPGHISYGYTF. In DNA, the CDR3 is TGTGCCAGTGGCCCGGGACACATATCCTATGGCTACACCTTC.

The chain couples TRBV20-1 to TRBJ2-1, with no clear D. The CDR3 has 11 amino acids. Germline values: CDR1 DFQATT, CDR2 SNEGSKA (reference sequence). V was trimmed by 2 bases and J by 8 bases, leaving 7 bases between them. The DNA of the CDR3 is TGCAGTGCTAGAATTAGGGATGAGCAGTTCTTC. It translates to CSARIRDEQFF.

The gene calls are TRBV30 and TRBJ1-1; D call uncertain. Per germline, CDR1 GTSNPN and CDR2 SVGIG (reference sequence). This CDR3 spans 12 amino acids. Trimming removed 4 bases from V and 4 bases from J, with 10 bases in between. CDR3 DNA: TGTGCCTGGACAGGCGGAGTCACTGAAGCTTTCTTT. Translating gives CAWTGGVTEAFF.

V gene TRBV11-1 combines with J gene TRBJ2-5, with a tentative D call TRBD1 (6 bases). CDR1 SGHAT and CDR2 FQDESV come from the germline V gene (reference sequence). V was shortened by 3 bases and J by 1 base, with 9 bases between the two germline ends. The CDR3 spans 14 residues. CDR3 in DNA: TGTGCCAGCAGCTTTGTGGGGGCCCAAGAGACCCAGTACTTC. Translated: CASSFVGAQETQYF.

This clonotype occurred once. The chain carries TRBV7-9 and TRBJ2-7, with TRBD1 matching over 12 bases. J gave up 6 bases and V 5 bases, and 5 bases lay outside the gene matches. In germline, CDR1 is SEHNR, CDR2 FQNEAQ (reference sequence). This CDR3 comprises 14 residues. CDR3 amino acids: CASSPGTGGIEQYF. CDR3 nucleotides: TGTGCCAGCAGCCCCGGGACAGGGGGCATCGAGCAGTACTTC.

A few counts support this clonotype. The chain links TRBV30 to TRBJ2-3; 11 bases agree with TRBD2. After removal of 0 bases from V and 6 bases from J, the junction contained 8 bases not matched to a gene. The CDR3 consists of 16 residues. Germline lookup yields CDR1 GTSNPN and CDR2 SVGIG (reference sequence). The DNA of the CDR3 is TGTGCCTGGAGTGTACTAGCGGGAGTGGGGGCGGATACGCAGTATTTT. It codes for CAWSVLAGVGADTQYF.

The chain carries TRBV5-1 and TRBJ2-1; D is uncertain. Trimming took 3 bases from V and 9 from J, leaving 19 bases between them. CDR1 SGHRS and CDR2 YFSETQ come from the germline V gene. The CDR3 is made up of 15 amino acids. This CDR3 reads CASSSPESGLGEQFF. The CDR3 DNA is TGCGCCAGCAGCTCCCCGGAATCCGGGTTGGGTGAGCAGTTCTTC.

The chain combines TRBV27 with TRBJ2-7; TRBD2 matches at 13 bases. The germline V gene encodes CDR1 MNHEY and CDR2 SMNVEV (reference sequence). With V trimmed by 6 bases and J by 4 bases, 9 bases remained unmatched. The CDR3 length is 16 residues. The CDR3 is CASSRTSGSLDYEQYF. DNA of the CDR3: TGTGCCAGCAGCCGGACTAGCGGGAGTTTAGATTACGAGCAGTACTTC.

This clonotype has only one observation. This chain connects TRBV7-2 to TRBJ2-1; no clear D gene. V shed 3 bases and J shed 13 bases, with 19 bases lying between them. The CDR3 is 14 amino acids. Germline V lookup: CDR1 SGHTA, CDR2 FQGNSA. CDR3 in amino acids: CASSFPLPPERQFF. CDR3 in DNA: TGTGCCAGCAGCTTTCCCCTCCCGCCGGAGCGTCAGTTCTTC.

V usage is TRBV6-5 and J usage is TRBJ1-2; D ambiguous. Trimming cost V 6 bases and J 0 bases, with 14 bases left between them. The V gene's germline CDR1 is MNHEY and CDR2 SVGAGI. This CDR3 is built from 15 residues. The chain's CDR3 is CASSPGGPPNYGYTF. In DNA form, the CDR3 reads TGTGCCAGCAGCCCCGGCGGGCCCCCTAACTATGGCTACACCTTC.

This clonotype was counted a single time. CDR3 bases: TGTGCCAGCAGCTTAGCGACAGGTCTGCAGTATTTT. Its protein product is CASSLATGLQYF. This rearrangement joins TRBV7-2 to TRBJ2-3; the D gene is possibly TRBD1 (6 bases). The CDR3 covers 12 residues. Trimming left V 0 bases short and J 11 bases short, with 9 bases between. CDR1 is SGHTA, CDR2 FQGNSA, per germline.

The CDR3 loop is CATSPGGGDTQYF. CDR3 bases: TGTGCCACCAGTCCGGGGGGGGGAGATACGCAGTATTTT. The chain has TRBV24-1 and TRBJ2-3, with TRBD2 matching over 8 bases. The CDR3 contains 13 residues. The V gene end was trimmed by 6 bases and the J gene end by 5 bases; junction bases not matched to a gene: 3. Germline CDR1 KGHDR, CDR2 SFDVKD.

The chain carries TRBV2 and TRBJ2-3, with D perhaps TRBD1 (6 bases). Germline V gene data show CDR1 as SNHLY and CDR2 as FYNNEI. With 2 bases removed from V and 0 bases from J, the gap between germline ends came to 12 bases. This CDR3 contains 16 residues. The chain's CDR3 is CASSERDNYSTDTQYF. The CDR3 DNA sequence: TGTGCCAGCAGTGAAAGGGACAACTACAGCACAGATACGCAGTATTTT.